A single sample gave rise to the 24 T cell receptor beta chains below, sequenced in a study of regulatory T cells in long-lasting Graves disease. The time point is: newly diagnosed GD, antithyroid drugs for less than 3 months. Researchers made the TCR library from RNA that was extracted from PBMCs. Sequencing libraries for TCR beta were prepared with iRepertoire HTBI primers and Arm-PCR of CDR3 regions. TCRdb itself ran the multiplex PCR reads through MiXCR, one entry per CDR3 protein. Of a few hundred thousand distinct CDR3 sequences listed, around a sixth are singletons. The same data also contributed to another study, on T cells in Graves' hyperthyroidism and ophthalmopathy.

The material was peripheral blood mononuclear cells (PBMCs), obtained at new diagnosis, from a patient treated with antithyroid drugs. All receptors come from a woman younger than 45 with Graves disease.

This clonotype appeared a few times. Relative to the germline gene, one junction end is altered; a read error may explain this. The CDR3 bases are TGTGCCAGCAGTGACTTTTTTCGGGGGGCAAGACTTTCTGCCTTC. Its translation: CASSDFFRGARLSAF. The rearrangement uses TRBV6-1 and TRBJ2-4; D may be TRBD2 (7 bases). The CDR3 is made up of 15 amino acids. Per the germline V gene, CDR1 is MNHNS and CDR2 is SASEGT.

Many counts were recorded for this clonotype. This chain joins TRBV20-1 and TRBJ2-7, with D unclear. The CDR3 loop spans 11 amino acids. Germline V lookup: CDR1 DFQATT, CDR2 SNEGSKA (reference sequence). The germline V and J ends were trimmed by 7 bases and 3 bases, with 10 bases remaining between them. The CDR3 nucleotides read TGCAGTGGGGATTCCGACTACGAGCAGTACTTC. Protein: CSGDSDYEQYF.

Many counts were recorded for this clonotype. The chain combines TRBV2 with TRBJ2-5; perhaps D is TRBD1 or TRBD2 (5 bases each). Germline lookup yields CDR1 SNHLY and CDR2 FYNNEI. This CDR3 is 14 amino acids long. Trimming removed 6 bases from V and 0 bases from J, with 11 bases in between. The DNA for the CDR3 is TGTGCCAGCAGGCAAGGGACCTACCAAGAGACCCAGTACTTC. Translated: CASRQGTYQETQYF.

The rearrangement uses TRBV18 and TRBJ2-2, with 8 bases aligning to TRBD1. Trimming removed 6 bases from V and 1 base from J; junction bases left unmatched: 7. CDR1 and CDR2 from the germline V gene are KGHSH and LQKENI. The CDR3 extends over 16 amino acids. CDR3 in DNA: TGTGCCAGCTCGGACCGACAGGGGTTGAACACCGGGGAGCTGTTTTTT. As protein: CASSDRQGLNTGELFF.

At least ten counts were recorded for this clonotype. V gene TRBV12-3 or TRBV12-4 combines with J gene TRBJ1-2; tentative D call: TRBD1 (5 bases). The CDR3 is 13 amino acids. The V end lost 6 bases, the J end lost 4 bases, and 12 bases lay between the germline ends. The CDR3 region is CASSLEGAYGYTF. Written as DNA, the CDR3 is TGTGCCAGCAGCTTGGAAGGGGCCTATGGCTACACCTTC.

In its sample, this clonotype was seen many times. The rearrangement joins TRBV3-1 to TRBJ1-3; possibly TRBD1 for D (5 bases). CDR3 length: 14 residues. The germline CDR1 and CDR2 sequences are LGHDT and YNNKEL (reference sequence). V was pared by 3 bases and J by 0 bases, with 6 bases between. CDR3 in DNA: TGTGCCAGCAGCCACGGGACCTCTGGAAACACCATATATTTT. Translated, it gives CASSHGTSGNTIYF.

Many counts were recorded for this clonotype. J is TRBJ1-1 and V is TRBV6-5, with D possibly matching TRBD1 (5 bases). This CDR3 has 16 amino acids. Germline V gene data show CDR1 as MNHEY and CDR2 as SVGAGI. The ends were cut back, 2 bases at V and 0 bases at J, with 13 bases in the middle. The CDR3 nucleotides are TGTGCCAGCAGTTACGTCGCGGGGCAGATGAACACTGAAGCTTTCTTT. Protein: CASSYVAGQMNTEAFF.

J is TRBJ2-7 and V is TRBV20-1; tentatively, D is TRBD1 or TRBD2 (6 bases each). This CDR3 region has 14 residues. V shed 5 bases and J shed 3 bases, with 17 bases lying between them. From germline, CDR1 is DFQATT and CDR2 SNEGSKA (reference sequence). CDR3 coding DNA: TGCAGTGCTCGAGCCGACGGGGGCCTCTACGAGCAGTACTTC. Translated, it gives CSARADGGLYEQYF.

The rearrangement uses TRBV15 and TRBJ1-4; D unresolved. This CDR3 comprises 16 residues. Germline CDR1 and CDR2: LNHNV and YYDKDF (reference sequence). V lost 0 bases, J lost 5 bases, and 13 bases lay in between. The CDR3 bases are TGTGCCACCAGCAGAGATCGGGAGGGATCAAATGAAAAACTGTTTTTT. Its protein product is CATSRDREGSNEKLFF.

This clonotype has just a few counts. The DNA of the CDR3 is TGTGCCAGCAGTTTATCACCCGGGGGAGATCTACGAGAGCAGTACTTC. It is translated as CASSLSPGGDLREQYF. The chain links TRBV27 to TRBJ2-7; maybe TRBD2 (6 bases). Germline V gene lookup returns CDR1 MNHEY and CDR2 SMNVEV (reference sequence). Trimming took 0 bases from V and 7 from J, leaving 19 bases between them. The CDR3 covers 16 residues.

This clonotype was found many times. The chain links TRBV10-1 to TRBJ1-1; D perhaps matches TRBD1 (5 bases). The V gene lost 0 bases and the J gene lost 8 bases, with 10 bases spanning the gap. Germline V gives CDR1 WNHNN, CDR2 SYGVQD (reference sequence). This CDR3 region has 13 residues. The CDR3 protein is CASSESFRGEAFF. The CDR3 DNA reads TGCGCCAGCAGTGAGTCGTTCCGGGGGGAAGCTTTCTTT.

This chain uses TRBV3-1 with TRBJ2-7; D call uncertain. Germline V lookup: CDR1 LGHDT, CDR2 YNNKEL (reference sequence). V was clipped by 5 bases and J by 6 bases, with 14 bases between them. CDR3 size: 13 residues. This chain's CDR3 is CASSSRAPGEQYF. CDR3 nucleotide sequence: TGTGCCAGCAGCTCACGAGCTCCTGGCGAGCAGTACTTC.

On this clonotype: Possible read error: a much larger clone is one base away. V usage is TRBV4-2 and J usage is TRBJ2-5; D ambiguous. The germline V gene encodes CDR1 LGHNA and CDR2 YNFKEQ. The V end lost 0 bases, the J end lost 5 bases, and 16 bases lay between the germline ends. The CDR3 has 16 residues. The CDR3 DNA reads TGTGCCAGCAGCCAAGAGGCCCCCCTTACCGGGGAGACCCAGTACTTC. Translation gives CASSQEAPLTGETQYF.

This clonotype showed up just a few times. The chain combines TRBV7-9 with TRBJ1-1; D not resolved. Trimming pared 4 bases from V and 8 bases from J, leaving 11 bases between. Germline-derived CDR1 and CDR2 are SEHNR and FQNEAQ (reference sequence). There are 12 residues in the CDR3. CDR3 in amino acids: CASSSDNEEAFF. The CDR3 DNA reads TGTGCCAGCAGCTCAGATAACGAAGAAGCTTTCTTT.

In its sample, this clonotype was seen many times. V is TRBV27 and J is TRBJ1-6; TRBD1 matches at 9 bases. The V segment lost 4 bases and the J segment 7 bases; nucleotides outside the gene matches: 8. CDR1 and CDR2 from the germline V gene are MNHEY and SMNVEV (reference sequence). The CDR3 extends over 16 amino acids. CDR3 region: CASSSLPGQGNSPLHF. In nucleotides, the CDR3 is TGTGCCAGCAGTTCCCTTCCGGGACAGGGAAATTCACCCCTCCACTTT.

The CDR3 region has the DNA TGCGCCAGCAGCCACAGGGGGGCGGGTCAGCCCCAGCATTTT. Residues: CASSHRGAGQPQHF. The chain couples TRBV4-1 to TRBJ1-5, with 7 bases identical to TRBD1. Germline V gives CDR1 MGHRA, CDR2 YSYEKL. Trimming took 3 bases from V and 6 from J; bases not matched to a gene: 5. The CDR3 runs to 14 residues.

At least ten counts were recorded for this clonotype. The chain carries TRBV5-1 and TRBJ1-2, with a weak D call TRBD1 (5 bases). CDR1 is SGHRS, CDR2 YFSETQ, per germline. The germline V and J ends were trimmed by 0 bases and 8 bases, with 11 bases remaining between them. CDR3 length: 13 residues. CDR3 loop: CASSLGSTGGYTF. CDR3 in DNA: TGCGCCAGCAGCTTGGGGTCCACAGGAGGCTACACCTTC. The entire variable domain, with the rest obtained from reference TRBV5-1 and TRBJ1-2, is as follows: KAGVTQTPRYLIKTRGQQVTLSCSPISGHRSVSWYQQTPGQGLQFLFEYFSETQRNKGNFPGRFSGRQFSNSRSEMNVSTLELGDSALYLCASSLGSTGGYTFGSGTRLTVV.

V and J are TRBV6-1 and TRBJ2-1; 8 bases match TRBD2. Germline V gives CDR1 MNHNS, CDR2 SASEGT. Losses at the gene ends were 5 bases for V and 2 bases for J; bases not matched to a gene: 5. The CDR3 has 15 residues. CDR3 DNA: TGTGCCAGCAGTAAAAAGCGGGAGCCCTACAATGAGCAGTTCTTC. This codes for CASSKKREPYNEQFF.

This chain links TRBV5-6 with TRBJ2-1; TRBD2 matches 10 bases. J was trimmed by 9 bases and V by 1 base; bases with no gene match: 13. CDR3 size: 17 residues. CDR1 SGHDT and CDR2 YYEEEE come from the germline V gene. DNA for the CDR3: TGTGCCAGCAGCTTGTCGCTAGCGGGGGCAAACGTAGGTGAGCAGTTCTTC. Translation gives CASSLSLAGANVGEQFF.

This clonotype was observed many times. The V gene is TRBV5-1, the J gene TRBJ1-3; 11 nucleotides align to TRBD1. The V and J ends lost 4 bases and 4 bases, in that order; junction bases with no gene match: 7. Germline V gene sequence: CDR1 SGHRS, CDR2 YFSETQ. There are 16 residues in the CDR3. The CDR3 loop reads CASSTGQGALGNTIYF. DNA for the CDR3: TGCGCCAGCAGCACCGGACAGGGGGCGTTGGGAAACACCATATATTTT.

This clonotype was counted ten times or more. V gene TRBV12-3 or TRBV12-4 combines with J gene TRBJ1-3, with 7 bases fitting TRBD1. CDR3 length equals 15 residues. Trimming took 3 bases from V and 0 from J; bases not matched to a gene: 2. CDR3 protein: CASSLTGSSGNTIYF. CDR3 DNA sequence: TGTGCCAGCAGTTTGACAGGGAGCTCTGGAAACACCATATATTTT.

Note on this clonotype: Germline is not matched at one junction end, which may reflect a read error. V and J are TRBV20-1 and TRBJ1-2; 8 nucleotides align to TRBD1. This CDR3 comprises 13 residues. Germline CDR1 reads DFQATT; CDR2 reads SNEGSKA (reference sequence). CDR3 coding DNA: TGCGGTGCTAGATTAGACAGGGGCCGGGGCTACACCTTC. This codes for CGARLDRGRGYTF.

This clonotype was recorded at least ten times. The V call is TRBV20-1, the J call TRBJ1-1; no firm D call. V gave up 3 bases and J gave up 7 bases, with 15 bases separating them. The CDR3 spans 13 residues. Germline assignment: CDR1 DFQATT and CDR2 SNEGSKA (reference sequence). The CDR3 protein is CSARGGLHFEAFF. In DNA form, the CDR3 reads TGCAGTGCTAGGGGCGGGTTACACTTTGAAGCTTTCTTT.

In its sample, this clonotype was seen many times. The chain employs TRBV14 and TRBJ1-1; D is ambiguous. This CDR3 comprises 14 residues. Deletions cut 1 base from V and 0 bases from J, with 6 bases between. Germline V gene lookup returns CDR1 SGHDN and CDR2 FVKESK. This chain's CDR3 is CASSQGIMNTEAFF. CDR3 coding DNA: TGTGCCAGCAGCCAAGGGATCATGAACACTGAAGCTTTCTTT.